The sequence of this T cell receptor (beta chain) was determined in a study of regulatory T cells in long-lasting Graves disease. About the study: Graves' patients diagnosed newly had used antithyroid drugs under 3 months.

Through Arm-PCR of CDR3 regions and iRepertoire HTBI primers, TCR beta libraries were built. TCRdb ran MiXCR on the multiplex PCR reads and lists one entry per CDR3 protein. The sample has 400,000 to 500,000 distinct CDR3 sequences, 16% seen once. This clonotype was recorded at least ten times. Time point defined: newly diagnosed GD, antithyroid drugs for less than 3 months. Extracted RNA from PBMCs served as the source of the TCR library. In each case, Graves' disease was diagnosed per American Thyroid Association guidelines. Germline trimming cut 3 bases from V and 7 bases from J; bases unmatched to any gene: 2. From germline, CDR1 is DFQATT and CDR2 SNEGSKA (reference sequence). The CDR3 totals 13 residues. The data also belong to a second study, concerning T cells in Graves' hyperthyroidism and ophthalmopathy. That source reports: The diagnoses drew upon clinical symptoms, serum thyroxine and TRAb, thyroid ultrasound and orbital computed tomography.

The chain combines TRBV20-1 with TRBJ1-4; TRBD1 matches at 10 bases. This specimen consisted of peripheral blood mononuclear cells (PBMCs), obtained at new diagnosis, from a patient treated with antithyroid drugs. This sequence originates from a woman in her twenties or thirties with Graves disease. The CDR3 nucleotides read TGCAGTGCTAGGAGGACAGGGGGTGAAAAACTGTTTTTT. The encoded protein is CSARRTGGEKLFF.